What follows are 28 T cell receptor beta chains derived from one specimen sequenced in a study of T cell responses to AZD1222 COVID-19 vaccine. TCRdb's copy holds only in-frame clones and misses some; the assay was immunoSEQ multiplex PCR. This table holds 200,000 or so clones, under 95% found once. The sample consisted of peripheral blood, taken 28 days after the second AZD1222 dose. These receptors originate from an adult who received the AZD1222 COVID-19 vaccine.

The chain couples TRBV7-9 to TRBJ2-2, with D maybe TRBD1 (5 bases). CDR3 size: 17 residues. CDR1 is SEHNR, CDR2 FQNEAQ, per germline (reference sequence). Trimming removed 4 bases at V and 0 bases at J, with 15 bases between. CDR3 sequence reads: CASSSRSAGSNTGELFF. The DNA for the CDR3 is TGTGCCAGCAGCTCAAGGTCGGCAGGGTCGAACACCGGGGAGCTGTTTTTT.

V and J are TRBV7-3 and TRBJ1-2; perhaps TRBD1 as D (5 bases). Trimming left V 1 base short and J 6 bases short, with 12 bases between. CDR1 is SGHTA and CDR2 is FQGTGA in the germline V gene. This CDR3 region has 14 residues. The CDR3 DNA is TGTGCCAGCAGCTTAAATCCAGGGCGGGATGGCTACACCTTC. Encoded protein: CASSLNPGRDGYTF.

The chain combines TRBV12-3 or TRBV12-4 with TRBJ1-2; D not resolved. Trimming removed 3 bases at V and 5 bases at J, with 7 bases between. The CDR3 runs 12 residues. This CDR3 reads CASSFGSYGYTF. The CDR3 nucleotides are TGTGCCAGCAGTTTCGGCAGTTATGGCTACACCTTC.

The chain couples TRBV19 to TRBJ1-5, with a weak D call TRBD1 (6 bases). The CDR3 is made up of 13 amino acids. V dropped 9 bases and J dropped 4 bases, with 13 bases sitting between them. Germline CDR1 reads LNHDA; CDR2 reads SQIVND (reference sequence). The chain's CDR3 is CASQDSLNQPQHF. Written as DNA, the CDR3 is TGTGCCAGCCAGGACAGCCTTAATCAGCCCCAGCATTTT.

The chain couples TRBV25-1 to TRBJ1-4; D not resolved. Germline CDR1 is MGHDK and CDR2 is SYGVNS. Between the trimmed V and J ends, which lost 5 bases and 3 bases, there was a span of 13 bases. The CDR3 spans 15 residues. The CDR3 protein is CASSNNRRPNEKLFF. The CDR3 DNA follows: TGTGCCAGCAGTAATAACCGGCGGCCTAATGAAAAACTGTTTTTT.

V is TRBV7-6 and J is TRBJ2-7, with no clear D. CDR1 is SGHVS, CDR2 FNYEAQ, per germline. Trimming stripped 2 bases from V and 2 bases from J, with 10 bases between. The CDR3 loop spans 14 amino acids. Here the CDR3 reads CASSLSVGPYEQYF. The DNA for the CDR3 is TGTGCCAGCAGCTTATCGGTGGGTCCCTACGAGCAGTACTTC.

The V call is TRBV19, the J call TRBJ1-5; the D gene is possibly TRBD1 (5 bases). CDR1 is LNHDA, CDR2 SQIVND, per germline (reference sequence). There are 18 residues in the CDR3. V was clipped by 5 bases and J by 1 base, with 21 bases between them. For the CDR3, the DNA is TGTGCCAGTAGTTTTCTGGGGGGACCTGGGGCCAGCAATCAGCCCCAGCATTTT. This gives the protein CASSFLGGPGASNQPQHF.

The rearrangement links TRBV20-1 to TRBJ2-5; D not resolved. The CDR3 consists of 11 residues. Germline V CDR1 and CDR2: DFQATT, SNEGSKA (reference sequence). V dropped 6 bases and J dropped 7 bases, with 12 bases sitting between them. CDR3 coding DNA: TGCAGTGCGACCGGGCCCGGGACCCAGTACTTC. This encodes CSATGPGTQYF.

The chain links TRBV18 to TRBJ2-7; perhaps TRBD2 as D (6 bases). Germline CDR1 reads KGHSH; CDR2 reads LQKENI. The CDR3 contains 16 residues. V shed 0 bases and J shed 6 bases, with 18 bases lying between them. CDR3 in amino acids: CASSPPVGGGSGEQYF. The CDR3 nucleotides are TGTGCCAGCTCACCACCGGTGGGGGGAGGTAGCGGCGAGCAGTACTTC.

V usage is TRBV27 and J usage is TRBJ2-7; D uncertain. CDR3 length: 15 amino acids. Between the trimmed V and J ends, which lost 3 bases and 0 bases, there was a span of 12 bases. Germline assignment: CDR1 MNHEY and CDR2 SMNVEV (reference sequence). This CDR3 reads CASSFAKMNSYEQYF. In DNA form, the CDR3 reads TGTGCCAGCAGTTTTGCCAAGATGAACTCCTACGAGCAGTACTTC.

The rearrangement links TRBV5-1 to TRBJ2-2; TRBD1 matches at 8 bases. The CDR3 is 16 amino acids. Per germline, CDR1 SGHRS and CDR2 YFSETQ. With V trimmed by 0 bases and J by 1 base, 2 bases remained unmatched. In DNA, the CDR3 is TGCGCCAGCAGCTTGGGAGGGACAGGGAACACCGGGGAGCTGTTTTTT. This gives the protein CASSLGGTGNTGELFF. The whole variable domain, remainder taken from reference TRBV5-1 and TRBJ2-2, is KAGVTQTPRYLIKTRGQQVTLSCSPISGHRSVSWYQQTPGQGLQFLFEYFSETQRNKGNFPGRFSGRQFSNSRSEMNVSTLELGDSALYLCASSLGGTGNTGELFFGEGSRLTVL.

The CDR3, as DNA: TGCGCCAGCAGTTTTAGGCCGCTAGGACAAGAGACCCAGTACTTC. Translation gives CASSFRPLGQETQYF. The chain recombines TRBV5-1 with TRBJ2-5, with D unclear. The CDR3 covers 15 residues. Looked up from germline, CDR1 is SGHRS and CDR2 is YFSETQ. Trimming cost V 5 bases and J 2 bases, with 16 bases left between them. The whole variable domain, filled in from reference TRBV5-1 and TRBJ2-5, reads KAGVTQTPRYLIKTRGQQVTLSCSPISGHRSVSWYQQTPGQGLQFLFEYFSETQRNKGNFPGRFSGRQFSNSRSEMNVSTLELGDSALYLCASSFRPLGQETQYFGPGTRLLVL.

The chain is built from TRBV19 and TRBJ2-1, with 8 nucleotides matching TRBD1. V lost 6 bases to trimming and J lost 8 bases; unmatched junction nucleotides: 18. CDR3 length: 17 residues. Germline assignment: CDR1 LNHDA and CDR2 SQIVND (reference sequence). The CDR3 is CASRNRAGTGDVDEQFF. The CDR3 DNA reads TGTGCCAGTAGAAATAGAGCCGGGACAGGAGATGTGGATGAGCAGTTCTTC.

V usage is TRBV6-5 and J usage is TRBJ1-6; 7 nucleotides align to TRBD1. From germline, CDR1 is MNHEY and CDR2 SVGAGI. CDR3 length equals 14 residues. Germline trimming cut 7 bases from V and 9 bases from J; bases unmatched to any gene: 9. The CDR3 region is CASTFTGVGSPLHF. In nucleotides, the CDR3 is TGTGCCAGCACCTTTACAGGGGTCGGTTCACCCCTCCACTTT.

The V and J genes are TRBV3-1 (or the pseudogene TRBV3-2) and TRBJ2-2; D unclear. V lost 4 bases and J 8 bases, leaving 8 bases between the germline ends. The CDR3 covers 12 residues. The V gene's germline CDR1 is LGHDT and CDR2 YNNKEL (reference sequence). CDR3 amino acids: CASSRPAGELFF. The CDR3 bases are TGTGCCAGCAGCCGACCCGCTGGGGAGCTGTTTTTT.

This sequence joins TRBV2 and TRBJ1-1; D remains unclear. Between the trimmed V and J ends, which lost 3 bases and 1 base, there was a span of 9 bases. Germline assignment: CDR1 SNHLY and CDR2 FYNNEI. There are 14 residues in the CDR3. The CDR3 is CASSEQVSNTEAFF. CDR3 in DNA: TGTGCCAGCAGTGAGCAGGTTTCGAACACTGAAGCTTTCTTT. Supplemented by reference TRBV2 and TRBJ1-1, the full variable domain reads EPEVTQTPSHQVTQMGQEVILRCVPISNHLYFYWYRQILGQKVEFLVSFYNNEISEKSEIFDDQFSVERPDGSNFTLKIRSTKLEDSAMYFCASSEQVSNTEAFFGQGTRLTVV.

The gene calls are TRBV4-1 and TRBJ1-6; D not certain. This CDR3 contains 15 residues. Germline CDR1 MGHRA, CDR2 YSYEKL. V lost 0 bases to trimming and J lost 2 bases, with 5 bases between them. CDR3 amino acids: CASSQDKTYNSPLHF. The CDR3 DNA reads TGCGCCAGCAGCCAAGACAAAACCTATAATTCACCCCTCCACTTT.

The rearrangement links TRBV2 to TRBJ1-2; 7 nucleotides align to TRBD1. CDR1 and CDR2 (germline): SNHLY, FYNNEI. The CDR3 loop spans 11 amino acids. J was trimmed by 6 bases and V by 7 bases; bases with no gene match: 2. Here the CDR3 reads CASKGADGYTF. CDR3 in DNA: TGTGCCAGCAAGGGGGCAGATGGCTACACCTTC.

The V gene is TRBV29-1, the J gene TRBJ1-5, with unresolved D. V gave up 1 base and J gave up 7 bases, with 11 bases separating them. From germline, CDR1 is SQVTM and CDR2 ANQGSEA. The CDR3 is 13 amino acids. The CDR3 here is CSVEVAEGQPQHF. As DNA, the CDR3 is TGCAGCGTTGAAGTGGCGGAGGGCCAGCCCCAGCATTTT.

The chain carries TRBV2 and TRBJ1-3; the D gene is possibly TRBD1 (5 bases). In germline, CDR1 is SNHLY, CDR2 FYNNEI. V lost 7 bases and J 3 bases, leaving 19 bases between the germline ends. This CDR3 comprises 16 residues. This chain's CDR3 is CASTPRGDFFGNTIYF. The CDR3 DNA reads as TGTGCCAGCACTCCCCGGGGGGACTTCTTTGGAAACACCATATATTTT.

In DNA form, the CDR3 reads TGTGCCAGCAGTGACCACAAAGCGGGGGGGCCGAGGATGGAGACCCAGTACTTC. This codes for CASSDHKAGGPRMETQYF. The chain is built from TRBV6-1 and TRBJ2-5; 10 bases match TRBD2. Germline V gene sequence: CDR1 MNHNS, CDR2 SASEGT. V lost 3 bases to trimming and J lost 5 bases; unmatched junction nucleotides: 15. The CDR3 is 18 amino acids.

V and J are TRBV9 and TRBJ2-1; possibly TRBD2 for D (5 bases). V lost 4 bases and J 0 bases, leaving 17 bases between the germline ends. CDR1 SGDLS and CDR2 YYNGEE come from the germline V gene. The CDR3 loop spans 17 amino acids. The CDR3 here is CASSPGGGGLSYNEQFF. In nucleotides, the CDR3 is TGTGCCAGCAGCCCGGGTGGAGGTGGACTCTCCTACAATGAGCAGTTCTTC.

This chain links TRBV9 with TRBJ2-1, with 7 positions matching TRBD1. CDR1 and CDR2 (germline): SGDLS, YYNGEE. V shed 4 bases, J shed 10 bases, and the junction held 11 bases outside the gene matches. The CDR3 length is 14 residues. This chain's CDR3 is CASSSRPVGGEQFF. DNA for the CDR3: TGTGCCAGCAGCTCCCGTCCGGTAGGGGGCGAGCAGTTCTTC.

CDR3 in DNA: TGTGCCAGCAGTGACGCGACAGGGGGCTTCCCCTACGAGCAGTACTTC. Its protein is CASSDATGGFPYEQYF. The genes are TRBV6-1 and TRBJ2-7, with TRBD1 matching over 10 bases. The CDR3 has 16 residues. V shed 3 bases, J shed 2 bases, and the junction held 7 bases outside the gene matches. Germline V gene data show CDR1 as MNHNS and CDR2 as SASEGT.

J is TRBJ1-1 and V is TRBV12-3 or TRBV12-4, with TRBD1 as a possible D gene (5 bases). The CDR3 is 12 amino acids. The V and J ends lost 4 bases and 8 bases respectively, with 11 bases between them. Here the CDR3 DNA reads TGTGCCAGCAGTTCGGCCTGGGGGGAAGCTTTCTTT. The encoded protein is CASSSAWGEAFF.

The chain couples TRBV19 to TRBJ1-6, with unresolved D. CDR3 length: 16 amino acids. Germline V gene lookup returns CDR1 LNHDA and CDR2 SQIVND (reference sequence). Trimming pared 6 bases from V and 8 bases from J, leaving 20 bases between. CDR3 loop: CASSGYGGRLDSPLHF. The CDR3 bases are TGTGCCAGTAGCGGTTATGGTGGCAGATTGGATTCACCCCTCCACTTT.

This chain uses TRBV28 with TRBJ1-5; D perhaps matches TRBD1 (5 bases). The CDR3 totals 14 residues. The germline V gene has CDR1 MDHEN and CDR2 SYDVKM. V was shortened by 6 bases and J by 5 bases, with 14 bases between the two germline ends. The CDR3 sequence: CASSRAAGYQPQHF. The CDR3 DNA is TGTGCCAGCAGCCGGGCGGCAGGGTATCAGCCCCAGCATTTT.

The chain joins TRBV2 to TRBJ2-5; D unresolved. Germline loops: CDR1 SNHLY, CDR2 FYNNEI. CDR3 length: 13 amino acids. Between the trimmed V and J ends, which lost 2 bases and 2 bases, there was a span of 6 bases. CDR3 in DNA: TGTGCCAGCAGTGAATCCCAGCAAGAGACCCAGTACTTC. Its protein is CASSESQQETQYF.